These 5 T cell receptor beta chains were all obtained from the same sample, sequenced in a study of cytomegalovirus exposure and HLA in healthy donors. Only in-frame clones appear in the TCRdb table, and some are missing; sequencing was by immunoSEQ multiplex PCR. The sample includes tens of thousands of clones, about 93% seen only once; the top ten take under 2%. Sequencing was done on a sample of PBMCs. Receptors were obtained from a man between 18 and 35 years old in good health and CMV-seropositive.

The rearrangement uses TRBV27 and TRBJ2-5, with D possibly matching TRBD1 (6 bases). CDR3 length: 15 amino acids. CDR1 and CDR2 from the germline V gene are MNHEY and SMNVEV (reference sequence). V lost 5 bases, J lost 7 bases, and 20 bases lay in between. CDR3 region: CASSRLRQARGTQYF. CDR3 bases: TGTGCCAGCAGTCGTCTCAGACAGGCCCGGGGGACCCAGTACTTC.

V and J are TRBV27 and TRBJ2-7; D not certain. Trimming took off 3 bases at V and 2 bases at J, with 8 bases between the two ends. CDR3 length: 13 residues. CDR1 and CDR2 from the germline V gene are MNHEY and SMNVEV (reference sequence). The CDR3 DNA reads as TGTGCCAGCAGTTTGAGGTCGGCCTACGAGCAGTACTTC. Protein sequence: CASSLRSAYEQYF.

The chain links TRBV30 to TRBJ2-7, with a weak D call TRBD2 (7 bases). In germline, CDR1 is GTSNPN, CDR2 SVGIG (reference sequence). Between the trimmed V and J ends, which lost 3 bases and 2 bases, there was a span of 23 bases. This CDR3 spans 17 amino acids. The CDR3 sequence is CAWREVSGTKRTYEQYF. DNA of the CDR3: TGTGCCTGGAGAGAAGTAAGCGGGACAAAGCGAACCTACGAGCAGTACTTC.

V usage is TRBV27 and J usage is TRBJ2-3, with 12 bases lining up with TRBD2. The germline CDR1 and CDR2 sequences are MNHEY and SMNVEV (reference sequence). Trimming cost V 11 bases and J 0 bases; bases outside gene matches: 9. This CDR3 region has 16 residues. The CDR3 sequence is CACGTSGRSSTDTQYF. The CDR3 DNA reads as TGTGCCTGCGGGACTAGCGGGCGTTCTAGCACAGATACGCAGTATTTT.

This sequence joins TRBV4-1 and TRBJ2-1; 8 bases line up with TRBD2. Germline V gives CDR1 MGHRA, CDR2 YSYEKL. Trimming removed 2 bases from V and 2 bases from J; junction bases left unmatched: 5. The CDR3 length is 16 residues. In DNA form, the CDR3 reads TGCGCCAGCAGCCAACTTACTAGCGGCCCCTACAATGAGCAGTTCTTC. Translation gives CASSQLTSGPYNEQFF.